These 7 T cell receptor beta chains were all obtained from the same sample, sequenced in a study of cytomegalovirus exposure and HLA in healthy donors. Primers for the PCR totalled 60 Vbeta and 13 Jbeta. Assay: immunoSEQ multiplex PCR; the TCRdb copy retains only in-frame clones and omits some. In the table there are 90,000 to 100,000 clones, around 77% of which are singletons. The sample was PBMCs. The receptors were sampled from a female donor in good health and CMV-seronegative.

A few counts support this clone. The sample holds other DNA sequences that translate to the same CDR3. The chain uses TRBV2 and TRBJ2-1, with D tentatively TRBD2 (6 bases). V gave up 4 bases and J gave up 4 bases, with 8 bases separating them. Germline V lookup: CDR1 SNHLY, CDR2 FYNNEI. This CDR3 region has 13 residues. CDR3 nucleotide sequence: TGTGCCAGCAGTGGCGGGACTTACAATGAGCAGTTCTTC. Its protein product is CASSGGTYNEQFF.

V and J are TRBV7-9 and TRBJ2-1; D possibly corresponds to TRBD2 (6 bases). V lost 6 bases and J 0 bases, leaving 21 bases between the germline ends. Per germline, CDR1 SEHNR and CDR2 FQNEAQ (reference sequence). This CDR3 has 18 residues. CDR3 loop: CASSAVPSSGLSYNEQFF. The CDR3 nucleotides read TGTGCCAGCAGTGCCGTCCCCTCCTCGGGACTCTCCTACAATGAGCAGTTCTTC.

The V call is TRBV2, the J call TRBJ2-7; D not resolved. There are 13 residues in the CDR3. Deletions cut 5 bases from V and 2 bases from J, with 10 bases between. Germline V gene lookup returns CDR1 SNHLY and CDR2 FYNNEI. In DNA form, the CDR3 reads TGTGCCAGCAGTCCCGGGTTTACCTACGAGCAGTACTTC. Protein product: CASSPGFTYEQYF.

For the CDR3, the DNA is TGCGCCAGCAGCCAAGGCGGAAACAACCACTACGAGCAGTACTTC. This sequence encodes CASSQGGNNHYEQYF. The rearrangement links TRBV4-3 to TRBJ2-7; no clear D gene. Germline V gene data show CDR1 as LGHNA and CDR2 as YSLEER. The CDR3 is 15 amino acids. V dropped 1 base and J dropped 3 bases, with 13 bases sitting between them.

This clone turned up a few times. The V gene is TRBV5-5, the J gene TRBJ1-5; tentatively, D is TRBD1 (6 bases). V was trimmed by 4 bases and J by 0 bases, leaving 11 bases between them. The CDR3 is made up of 15 amino acids. CDR1 SGHKS and CDR2 YYEKEE come from the germline V gene (reference sequence). The CDR3 DNA is TGTGCCAGCAGCCGGGACATCGATAGCAATCAGCCCCAGCATTTT. Translation gives CASSRDIDSNQPQHF.

This clone was detected only a few times. The J gene is TRBJ2-6, the V gene TRBV7-2; D is possibly TRBD2 (5 bases). The germline V gene encodes CDR1 SGHTA and CDR2 FQGNSA. V was trimmed by 10 bases and J by 0 bases, leaving 7 bases between them. CDR3 size: 13 residues. This chain's CDR3 is CATRDSGANVLTF. In DNA, the CDR3 is TGTGCCACCCGGGACTCTGGGGCCAACGTCCTGACTTTC. Combining the CDR3 with reference TRBV7-2 and TRBJ2-6 gives the whole variable domain GAGVSQSPSNKVTEKGKDVELRCDPISGHTALYWYRQSLGQGLEFLIYFQGNSAPDKSGLPSDRFSAERTGGSVSTLTIQRTQQEDSAVYLCATRDSGANVLTFGAGSRLTVL.

J is TRBJ1-2 and V is TRBV19; D call uncertain. Germline V gives CDR1 LNHDA, CDR2 SQIVND (reference sequence). The ends were cut back, 7 bases at V and 4 bases at J, with 13 bases in the middle. The CDR3 extends over 13 amino acids. The CDR3: CASTPLGPYGYTF. In nucleotides, the CDR3 is TGTGCCAGTACCCCCCTTGGGCCCTATGGCTACACCTTC. The variable domain in full, with the rest retrieved from reference TRBV19 and TRBJ1-2, is DGGITQSPKYLFRKEGQNVTLSCEQNLNHDAMYWYRQDPGQGLRLIYYSQIVNDFQKGDIAEGYSVSREKKESFPLTVTSAQKNPTAFYLCASTPLGPYGYTFGSGTRLTVV.